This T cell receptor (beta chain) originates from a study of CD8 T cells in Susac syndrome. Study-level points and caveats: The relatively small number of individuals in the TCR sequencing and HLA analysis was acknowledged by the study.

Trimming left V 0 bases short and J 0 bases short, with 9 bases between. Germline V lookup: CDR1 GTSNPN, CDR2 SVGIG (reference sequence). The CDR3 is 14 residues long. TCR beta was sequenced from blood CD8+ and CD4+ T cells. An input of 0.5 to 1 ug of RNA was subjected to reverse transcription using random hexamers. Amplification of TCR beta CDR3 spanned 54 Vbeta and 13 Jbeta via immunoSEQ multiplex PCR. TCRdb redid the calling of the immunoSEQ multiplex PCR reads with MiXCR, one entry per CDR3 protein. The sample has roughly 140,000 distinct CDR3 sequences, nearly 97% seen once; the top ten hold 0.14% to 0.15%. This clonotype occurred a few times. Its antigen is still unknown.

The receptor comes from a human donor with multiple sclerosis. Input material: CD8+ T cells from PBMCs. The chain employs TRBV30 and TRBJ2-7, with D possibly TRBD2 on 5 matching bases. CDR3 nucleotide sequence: TGTGCCTGGAGTGTCGGACTCCACTCCTACGAGCAGTACTTC. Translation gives CAWSVGLHSYEQYF.